This T cell receptor (beta chain) comes out of a study of shared clonotypes between healthy human individuals. Points from the study as a whole: Some clonotypes were shared by all four sorted-subset donors, while others were not shared. The non-shared ones had lower generation probabilities than the shared ones.

DNA at approximately 200 ng, around 30,000 T cell genomes, went into sorted-subset replicate PCRs. In the study's own analysis: In the immunoSEQ data, sequences were junction-only and lacked quality scores, so filtering differed. This table comes from immunoSEQ multiplex PCR, and its TCRdb copy is limited to in-frame clones, with some not included. The V and J calls and clone size were taken over from that table, and D and trimming were inferred from the DNA. Of just over 2,000,000 clones in the sample, 85% to 95% were seen once. V was cut by 6 bases and J by 7 bases, with 19 bases left in between. This CDR3 is built from 14 residues. CDR1 MNHEY and CDR2 SMNVEV come from the germline V gene (reference sequence). A note on this clone: The antigen is unknown.

Splitting of CD4+ cells produced CD45RA+ naive and CD45RA-negative memory subsets. The sequence came from a man younger than 35 in good health. The chain is built from TRBV27 and TRBJ2-7; D is ambiguous. The sequenced sample consisted of naive CD4+ T cells sorted from blood. Subset given: CD45RA+ positively selected. The CDR3 protein is CASRPGFLTTEQYF. In DNA form, the CDR3 reads TGTGCCAGCAGACCCGGGTTTCTTACTACGGAGCAGTACTTC.